This paragraph reports one T cell receptor beta chain. The data derive from a study of blood T cell repertoires in COVID-19. Study context: Researchers got acute and convalescent COVID-19 samples from the United States, Italy and Spain.

Germline trimming cut 3 bases from V and 5 bases from J; bases unmatched to any gene: 6. This CDR3 contains 15 residues. The germline V gene has CDR1 SGHTA and CDR2 FQGNSA. Original analysis: It was from reference gene primer amplification that nucleated cell counts were estimated. Here immunoSEQ multiplex PCR was the method, and the copy in TCRdb shows in-frame clones only, minus some. V, J and clone size reflect that table, while D and trimming were determined from the DNA. Of a few hundred thousand clones in the sample, nearly 90% were seen once. The source material was peripheral blood. The chain combines TRBV7-2 with TRBJ1-4, with 7 bases aligning to TRBD1. The clonotype comes from a woman between 40 and 50 years old with COVID-19, enrolled during active disease. The CDR3 loop is CASSFKGQSNEKLFF. The DNA of the CDR3 is TGTGCCAGCAGCTTTAAGGGACAGTCCAATGAAAAACTGTTTTTT.